Shown below are 20 T cell receptor beta chains from a single sample sequenced in a study of identical twins (TCRdb year 2016). Library generation was performed with 5' RACE. Data came from an Illumina HiSeq 2000. Starting from the raw public reads, TCRdb applied fastp trimming at Q25, assembled clones with MiXCR and retained in-frame beta chains. Rows with a matching CDR3 protein are joined into one entry that keeps the most common DNA and genes. The table for this sample lists 200,000 to 250,000 distinct CDR3 sequences; approximately 6.8% of them were counted only once. Under 6% of the sample is in the top ten clones. These data are also associated with another study on yellow fever vaccine responses in identical twins.

What was sequenced was CD8+ T cells sorted from blood. These receptors came from a woman between 18 and 29 years old in good health.

This clonotype has just a few counts. V usage is TRBV15 and J usage is TRBJ2-3, with D perhaps matching TRBD2 (5 bases). The germline CDR1 and CDR2 sequences are LNHNV and YYDKDF (reference sequence). Trimming shortened V by 3 bases and J by 2 bases, and 12 bases separated the two germline ends. The CDR3 is made up of 15 amino acids. The CDR3 loop is CATSRERSTTDTQYF. CDR3 nucleotides: TGTGCCACCAGCAGGGAGCGGAGTACCACAGATACGCAGTATTTT. Supplemented by reference TRBV15 and TRBJ2-3, the full variable domain reads DAMVIQNPRYQVTQFGKPVTLSCSQTLNHNVMYWYQQKSSQAPKLLFHYYDKDFNNEADTPDNFQSRRPNTSFCFLDIRSPGLGDTAMYLCATSRERSTTDTQYFGPGTRLTVL.

This clonotype occurred many times. The V gene is TRBV29-1, the J gene TRBJ2-3; 10 bases map to TRBD1. V trimming: 0 bases; J trimming: 6 bases; junction bases outside the gene matches: 12. The CDR3 is made up of 17 amino acids. Germline CDR1 and CDR2: SQVTM and ANQGSEA. The CDR3 DNA follows: TGCAGCGTTGAAGATCCGGCCCGACAGGGGGCCCCGGATACGCAGTATTTT. Amino acid sequence: CSVEDPARQGAPDTQYF.

This clonotype has only a few counts. This chain links TRBV29-1 with TRBJ2-5; 8 bases are shared with TRBD2. The CDR3 extends over 16 amino acids. CDR1 is SQVTM, CDR2 ANQGSEA, per germline. V dropped 6 bases and J dropped 5; count of bases not matched to a gene: 17. The DNA for the CDR3 is TGCAGCGTCGCCGATTGGAGGCGGGGGGTGGGGGAGACCCAGTACTTC. As protein: CSVADWRRGVGETQYF.

This clonotype was seen only a few times. The CDR3, as DNA: TGTGCCAGCAGTTTTTGGGGAGGGATGGTCTACGAGCAGTACTTC. It codes for CASSFWGGMVYEQYF. This chain uses TRBV12-3 or TRBV12-4 with TRBJ2-7; 7 bases align to TRBD2. The CDR3 consists of 15 residues. With 3 bases clipped from V and 3 bases from J, the junction kept 8 bases outside the gene matches.

In its sample, this clonotype was seen many times. The CDR3 loop reads CASSEADRAADTQYF. In DNA, the CDR3 is TGTGCCAGCAGTGAAGCCGACAGGGCGGCAGATACGCAGTATTTT. The chain couples TRBV2 to TRBJ2-3, with 7 positions matching TRBD1. The germline gives CDR1 SNHLY, CDR2 FYNNEI. Germline trimming cut 0 bases from V and 4 bases from J; bases unmatched to any gene: 4. The CDR3 consists of 15 residues. Using reference TRBV2 and TRBJ2-3 for the parts outside the CDR3, the full variable domain is EPEVTQTPSHQVTQMGQEVILRCVPISNHLYFYWYRQILGQKVEFLVSFYNNEISEKSEIFDDQFSVERPDGSNFTLKIRSTKLEDSAMYFCASSEADRAADTQYFGPGTRLTVL.

This clonotype was seen a handful of times. The J gene is TRBJ2-1, the V gene TRBV20-1, with D possibly matching TRBD2 (7 bases). This CDR3 has 15 residues. V was shortened by 3 bases and J by 7 bases, with 19 bases between the two germline ends. Germline lookup yields CDR1 DFQATT and CDR2 SNEGSKA (reference sequence). CDR3 nucleotide sequence: TGCAGTGCTAGGGCCCGGGGGGCGGGTGTGAATGAGCAGTTCTTC. Translation gives CSARARGAGVNEQFF.

The chain links TRBV6-1 to TRBJ2-3; 10 positions match TRBD2. This CDR3 has 15 amino acids. CDR1 is MNHNS and CDR2 is SASEGT in the germline V gene. The V and J ends lost 6 bases and 5 bases, in that order; junction bases with no gene match: 8. Here the CDR3 reads CASRNSGGAEDTQYF. In DNA, the CDR3 is TGTGCCAGCAGAAACAGCGGGGGGGCGGAAGATACGCAGTATTTT.

The V call is TRBV11-2, the J call TRBJ2-1, with D tentatively TRBD1 (6 bases). V was pared by 3 bases and J by 6 bases, with 12 bases between. The CDR3 is 14 residues long. CDR1 is SGHAT and CDR2 is FQNNGV in the germline V gene. The CDR3 coding sequence is TGTGCCAGCAGCTTCGGTACAGGGTTCAATGAGCAGTTCTTC. This gives the protein CASSFGTGFNEQFF.

This clonotype showed up many times. The V call is TRBV29-1, the J call TRBJ2-1, with a weak D call TRBD2 (6 bases). The ends were cut back, 1 base at V and 7 bases at J, with 14 bases in the middle. This CDR3 contains 14 residues. From germline, CDR1 is SQVTM and CDR2 ANQGSEA. For the CDR3, the DNA is TGCAGCGTTGAAGGCAGGGAGGAGAGGAATGAGCAGTTCTTC. Encoded protein: CSVEGREERNEQFF.

The chain recombines TRBV14 with TRBJ2-3, with 8 bases fitting TRBD2. This CDR3 is 16 amino acids long. With V trimmed by 4 bases and J by 2 bases, 8 bases remained unmatched. CDR1 is SGHDN, CDR2 FVKESK, per germline. CDR3 bases: TGTGCCAGCAGCCTCCGGGGGGGGGCCTACACAGATACGCAGTATTTT. Its translation: CASSLRGGAYTDTQYF.

This clonotype has only a few counts. The CDR3 protein is CSARDLGRIRETQYF. The CDR3 nucleotides are TGCAGTGCTAGAGATCTGGGCAGGATTCGGGAGACCCAGTACTTC. The rearrangement uses TRBV20-1 and TRBJ2-5, with unresolved D. This CDR3 spans 15 amino acids. Trimming stripped 0 bases from V and 5 bases from J, with 16 bases between. Germline V lookup: CDR1 DFQATT, CDR2 SNEGSKA (reference sequence).

This clonotype came up many times. CDR3 bases: TGTGCCAGCAGTTTAGTCCGCCCCCCTGGCTCTGAAGCTTTCTTT. Translation gives CASSLVRPPGSEAFF. The rearrangement joins TRBV12-3 or TRBV12-4 to TRBJ1-1; D gene uncertain. The CDR3 is made up of 15 amino acids. V was clipped by 1 base and J by 6 bases, with 15 bases between them.

The V call is TRBV2, the J call TRBJ1-6; D may be TRBD1 (6 bases). CDR3 size: 16 residues. Germline assignment: CDR1 SNHLY and CDR2 FYNNEI. Trimming took off 3 bases at V and 5 bases at J, with 14 bases between the two ends. The CDR3 here is CASSDWGAWNNSPLHF. DNA of the CDR3: TGTGCCAGCAGTGATTGGGGGGCCTGGAATAATTCACCCCTCCACTTT. The whole variable domain, filled in from reference TRBV2 and TRBJ1-6, reads EPEVTQTPSHQVTQMGQEVILRCVPISNHLYFYWYRQILGQKVEFLVSFYNNEISEKSEIFDDQFSVERPDGSNFTLKIRSTKLEDSAMYFCASSDWGAWNNSPLHFGNGTRLTVT.

CDR3 region: CASSEVNRGYTSTDTQYF. The CDR3 DNA is TGTGCCAGCAGTGAAGTAAACAGGGGATATACTAGCACAGATACGCAGTATTTT. The rearrangement joins TRBV2 to TRBJ2-3; 7 bases match TRBD1. The CDR3 loop spans 18 amino acids. Unmatched junction bases numbered 10, after V lost 1 base and J lost 0 bases. Germline V lookup: CDR1 SNHLY, CDR2 FYNNEI.

This clonotype was recorded many times. The chain couples TRBV12-3 or TRBV12-4 to TRBJ2-1; no clear D gene. Trimming took 3 bases from V and 4 from J, leaving 10 bases between them. This CDR3 has 14 residues. The CDR3 sequence: CASSFRSVYNEQFF. CDR3 DNA: TGTGCCAGCAGTTTTCGGTCGGTTTACAATGAGCAGTTCTTC.

This clonotype was observed many times. V usage is TRBV5-1 and J usage is TRBJ2-3; D possibly corresponds to TRBD1 (6 bases). V lost 4 bases, J lost 3 bases, and 18 bases lay in between. Per the germline V gene, CDR1 is SGHRS and CDR2 is YFSETQ. This CDR3 spans 16 amino acids. The CDR3 region has the DNA TGCGCCAGCAGCCCACTGGACAGATGGGAAACAGATACGCAGTATTTT. It is translated as CASSPLDRWETDTQYF.

The sample holds many counts of this clonotype. The CDR3 loop reads CASSHDTGPVVVGANVLTF. CDR3 sequence (DNA): TGTGCCAGCAGCCACGATACAGGCCCCGTGGTGGTTGGGGCCAACGTCCTGACTTTC. V is TRBV11-1 and J is TRBJ2-6; a weak D match, TRBD1 (5 bases). Germline CDR1 SGHAT, CDR2 FQDESV (reference sequence). This CDR3 comprises 19 residues. Trimming took 5 bases from V and 3 from J, leaving 23 bases between them.

This chain uses TRBV20-1 with TRBJ2-1, with 7 bases matching TRBD2. The junction had 13 bases not matched to a gene; V was cut back by 0 bases and J by 8 bases. The germline CDR1 and CDR2 sequences are DFQATT and SNEGSKA (reference sequence). The CDR3 sequence is 16 residues long. CDR3 sequence: CSARDLIGLVRDEQFF. The CDR3 DNA follows: TGCAGTGCTAGAGATTTAATAGGACTAGTCCGCGATGAGCAGTTCTTC.

At least ten counts were recorded for this clonotype. This chain joins TRBV16 and TRBJ2-1; D remains ambiguous. The CDR3 covers 13 residues. The V gene's germline CDR1 is KGHSY and CDR2 FQNENV. V was pared by 2 bases and J by 14 bases, with 16 bases between. The DNA of the CDR3 is TGTGCCAGCAGCCAAGGTTTCACCTCCCAGGAGTTCTTC. This translates into CASSQGFTSQEFF.

The chain is built from TRBV15 and TRBJ2-1; no clear D. V dropped 4 bases and J dropped 3 bases, with 7 bases sitting between them. Germline V gene sequence: CDR1 LNHNV, CDR2 YYDKDF (reference sequence). The CDR3 loop spans 13 amino acids. CDR3 coding DNA: TGTGCCACCAGCATCACTCGCTACAATGAGCAGTTCTTC. The encoded protein is CATSITRYNEQFF.